A selection of T cell receptor beta chains follows, all from one sample in a study of cytomegalovirus exposure and HLA in healthy donors. Clones were read by immunoSEQ multiplex PCR, and TCRdb kept only the in-frame ones, dropping some. Of over 100,000 clones in the sample, 89% were seen once. Sequenced sample: PBMCs. These TCRs come from a woman under 30 in good health and CMV-seronegative. Each CDR3 is given with its conserved first and last residue. Each record gives: D gene, V gene, J gene, clone size, CDR3 protein, CDR3 DNA. A D gene is named only where the DNA matches it firmly. A clone size is listed for some rows: how often the clone was seen (once, few, many), or a class if it is expanded.

d_gene: -; v_gene: TRBV6-6; j_gene: TRBJ1-5; abundance: -; CDR3aa: CASSSNQPQHF; CDR3nt: TGTGCCAGCAGCTCCAATCAGCCCCAGCATTTT
d_gene: TRBD1; v_gene: TRBV7-9; j_gene: TRBJ1-4; abundance: -; CDR3aa: CASRGQNEKLFF; CDR3nt: TGTGCCAGCAGGGGACAGAATGAAAAACTGTTTTTT
d_gene: TRBD1; v_gene: TRBV27; j_gene: TRBJ1-2; abundance: -; CDR3aa: CASSLIGQGDGYTF; CDR3nt: TGTGCCAGCAGTTTAATCGGACAGGGTGATGGCTACACCTTC
d_gene: TRBD2; v_gene: TRBV5-1; j_gene: TRBJ2-7; abundance: -; CDR3aa: CASSWRLAGVSSYEQYF; CDR3nt: TGCGCCAGCAGCTGGAGACTAGCGGGGGTTAGCTCCTACGAGCAGTACTTC
d_gene: -; v_gene: TRBV6-5; j_gene: TRBJ2-3; abundance: -; CDR3aa: CASSYFRGASDTQYF; CDR3nt: TGTGCCAGCAGTTACTTTCGGGGGGCTTCAGATACGCAGTATTTT
d_gene: TRBD1; v_gene: TRBV4-1; j_gene: TRBJ1-2; abundance: -; CDR3aa: CASSLTYSGQGVGYGYTF; CDR3nt: TGCGCCAGCAGCCTTACTTACTCCGGACAGGGTGTTGGATATGGCTACACCTTC
d_gene: TRBD1; v_gene: TRBV4-1; j_gene: TRBJ2-1; abundance: -; CDR3aa: CASSFRQGALRYEQFF; CDR3nt: TGCGCCAGCAGCTTCAGACAGGGGGCCCTGCGGTATGAGCAGTTCTTC
d_gene: -; v_gene: TRBV27; j_gene: TRBJ1-2; abundance: -; CDR3aa: CASSFGGGLRGYTF; CDR3nt: TGTGCCAGCAGTTTCGGCGGGGGGCTGAGAGGCTACACCTTC
d_gene: -; v_gene: TRBV6-6; j_gene: TRBJ1-1; abundance: -; CDR3aa: CASSPVSVDTEAFF; CDR3nt: TGTGCCAGCAGCCCTGTTAGCGTGGACACTGAAGCTTTCTTT
d_gene: -; v_gene: TRBV6-1; j_gene: TRBJ1-2; abundance: -; CDR3aa: CASHFGGYGYTF; CDR3nt: TGTGCCAGTCATTTCGGGGGATATGGCTACACCTTC
d_gene: -; v_gene: TRBV6-1; j_gene: TRBJ1-6; abundance: -; CDR3aa: CASSEEPGHRNSPLHF; CDR3nt: TGTGCCAGCAGTGAAGAACCGGGACACCGCAATTCACCCCTCCACTTT
d_gene: -; v_gene: TRBV7-3; j_gene: TRBJ2-1; abundance: -; CDR3aa: CASSLNGGNEQFF; CDR3nt: TGTGCCAGCAGTCTAAACGGGGGAAATGAGCAGTTCTTC
d_gene: TRBD1; v_gene: TRBV7-3; j_gene: TRBJ2-2; abundance: few; CDR3aa: CASSFGGQGNTGELFF; CDR3nt: TGTGCCAGCAGCTTTGGGGGACAGGGGAACACCGGGGAGCTGTTTTTT
d_gene: TRBD1; v_gene: TRBV7-9; j_gene: TRBJ1-1; abundance: -; CDR3aa: CASSLEGANTEAFF; CDR3nt: TGTGCCAGCAGCTTAGAGGGGGCGAACACTGAAGCTTTCTTT
d_gene: -; v_gene: TRBV18; j_gene: TRBJ2-1; abundance: -; CDR3aa: CASSPISAGSSYNEQFF; CDR3nt: TGTGCCAGCTCACCAATCTCTGCGGGGAGCTCCTACAATGAGCAGTTCTTC
d_gene: -; v_gene: TRBV5-6; j_gene: TRBJ2-7; abundance: -; CDR3aa: CASSLGARYEQYF; CDR3nt: TGTGCCAGCAGCTTGGGGGCCCGCTACGAGCAGTACTTC
d_gene: -; v_gene: TRBV6-5; j_gene: TRBJ2-7; abundance: -; CDR3aa: CASSYVGLGAHEQYF; CDR3nt: TGTGCCAGCAGTTACGTTGGGTTGGGGGCCCACGAGCAGTACTTC
d_gene: -; v_gene: TRBV5-5; j_gene: TRBJ2-7; abundance: -; CDR3aa: CASTTAAGLVYEQYF; CDR3nt: TGTGCCAGCACCACGGCCGCGGGGCTCGTTTACGAGCAGTACTTC
d_gene: -; v_gene: TRBV5-5; j_gene: TRBJ1-1; abundance: -; CDR3aa: CASSLGLNTEAFF; CDR3nt: TGTGCCAGCAGCTTGGGGCTGAACACTGAAGCTTTCTTT
d_gene: TRBD1; v_gene: TRBV4-2; j_gene: TRBJ2-3; abundance: -; CDR3aa: CASSQGDREADTQYF; CDR3nt: TGTGCCAGCAGCCAAGGGGACAGGGAGGCAGATACGCAGTATTTT
d_gene: TRBD1; v_gene: TRBV7-3; j_gene: TRBJ2-7; abundance: -; CDR3aa: CASFDMGQANYEQYF; CDR3nt: TGTGCCAGCTTTGACATGGGACAGGCAAACTACGAGCAGTACTTC
d_gene: -; v_gene: TRBV2; j_gene: TRBJ2-7; abundance: -; CDR3aa: CASHLRGYEQYF; CDR3nt: TGTGCCAGCCACCTACGCGGCTACGAGCAGTACTTC
d_gene: TRBD1; v_gene: TRBV10-3; j_gene: TRBJ1-1; abundance: -; CDR3aa: CAITGHRGPVDEAFF; CDR3nt: TGTGCCATCACGGGACACAGGGGGCCTGTGGATGAAGCTTTCTTT
d_gene: -; v_gene: TRBV7-8; j_gene: TRBJ1-5; abundance: -; CDR3aa: CASSLLPRRAEGHGNQPQHF; CDR3nt: TGTGCCAGCAGCTTACTCCCCCGCAGGGCGGAAGGACACGGCAATCAGCCCCAGCATTTT
d_gene: -; v_gene: TRBV6-1; j_gene: TRBJ1-1; abundance: -; CDR3aa: CASSENVERVNTEAFF; CDR3nt: TGTGCCAGCAGTGAAAATGTGGAGAGGGTGAACACTGAAGCTTTCTTT
d_gene: -; v_gene: TRBV28; j_gene: TRBJ1-2; abundance: -; CDR3aa: CASTGDYQAYGYTF; CDR3nt: TGTGCCAGCACCGGGGACTATCAGGCTTATGGCTACACCTTC
d_gene: -; v_gene: TRBV11-2; j_gene: TRBJ2-3; abundance: -; CDR3aa: CASSFKGDTQYF; CDR3nt: TGTGCCAGCAGCTTTAAGGGGGATACGCAGTATTTT
d_gene: -; v_gene: TRBV2; j_gene: TRBJ2-7; abundance: -; CDR3aa: CASRGDSYEQYF; CDR3nt: TGTGCCAGCAGGGGAGACTCCTACGAGCAGTACTTC
d_gene: TRBD1; v_gene: TRBV5-1; j_gene: TRBJ1-1; abundance: -; CDR3aa: CASSSEGQRNTEAFF; CDR3nt: TGCGCCAGCAGCTCCGAGGGACAGAGGAACACTGAAGCTTTCTTT
d_gene: -; v_gene: TRBV27; j_gene: TRBJ1-1; abundance: -; CDR3aa: CHTVLTEAFF; CDR3nt: TGCCACACAGTGCTCACTGAAGCTTTCTTT
d_gene: -; v_gene: TRBV6-5; j_gene: TRBJ1-3; abundance: -; CDR3aa: CASSPTNGNTIYF; CDR3nt: TGTGCCAGCAGTCCCACAAACGGAAACACCATATATTTT
d_gene: TRBD1; v_gene: TRBV5-1; j_gene: TRBJ2-7; abundance: few; CDR3aa: CASSLMGQEFNEQYF; CDR3nt: TGCGCCAGCAGCTTGATGGGACAGGAGTTCAACGAGCAGTACTTC
d_gene: -; v_gene: TRBV18; j_gene: TRBJ1-5; abundance: -; CDR3aa: CASSPGAATQPQHF; CDR3nt: TGTGCCAGCTCACCGGGGGCGGCCACTCAGCCCCAGCATTTT
d_gene: TRBD2; v_gene: TRBV2; j_gene: TRBJ2-1; abundance: -; CDR3aa: CASSAAPGLAGGPQFF; CDR3nt: TGTGCCAGCAGTGCCGCCCCGGGACTAGCGGGGGGGCCCCAGTTCTTC
d_gene: -; v_gene: TRBV7-7; j_gene: TRBJ2-7; abundance: few; CDR3aa: CASSLGQSEQYF; CDR3nt: TGTGCCAGCAGCTTAGGACAGTCCGAGCAGTACTTC
d_gene: TRBD2; v_gene: TRBV9; j_gene: TRBJ2-5; abundance: -; CDR3aa: CASSGGGTQETQYF; CDR3nt: TGTGCCAGCAGCGGCGGGGGGACGCAAGAGACCCAGTACTTC
d_gene: -; v_gene: TRBV7-3; j_gene: TRBJ2-3; abundance: -; CDR3aa: CASSTTGRRDTQYF; CDR3nt: TGTGCCAGCAGTACGACAGGGAGGAGAGATACGCAGTATTTT
d_gene: -; v_gene: TRBV7-8; j_gene: TRBJ2-5; abundance: -; CDR3aa: CASSSLKETQYF; CDR3nt: TGTGCCAGCAGCTCACTGAAGGAGACCCAGTACTTC
d_gene: -; v_gene: TRBV7-8; j_gene: TRBJ1-3; abundance: -; CDR3aa: CASSIRSSGNTIYF; CDR3nt: TGTGCCAGCAGCATAAGGAGCTCTGGAAACACCATATATTTT
d_gene: TRBD1; v_gene: TRBV5-4; j_gene: TRBJ1-2; abundance: few; CDR3aa: CASSPLGQGGNGYTF; CDR3nt: TGTGCCAGCAGCCCACTCGGACAGGGAGGAAATGGCTACACCTTC
d_gene: -; v_gene: TRBV10-2; j_gene: TRBJ1-1; abundance: -; CDR3aa: CASSGSLMGTEAFF; CDR3nt: TGCGCCAGCAGTGGGAGTCTGATGGGCACTGAAGCTTTCTTT
d_gene: TRBD2; v_gene: TRBV28; j_gene: TRBJ2-1; abundance: -; CDR3aa: CASRFGTSGGGSYNEQFF; CDR3nt: TGTGCCAGCAGATTTGGGACTAGCGGGGGGGGCTCCTACAATGAGCAGTTCTTC
d_gene: -; v_gene: TRBV19; j_gene: TRBJ2-2; abundance: -; CDR3aa: CASSPRGANTGELFF; CDR3nt: TGTGCCAGTAGTCCCCGGGGAGCGAACACCGGGGAGCTGTTTTTT
d_gene: -; v_gene: TRBV7-9; j_gene: TRBJ1-4; abundance: -; CDR3aa: CASSPESEKLFF; CDR3nt: TGTGCCAGCAGCCCCGAGAGTGAAAAACTGTTTTTT
d_gene: -; v_gene: TRBV11-3; j_gene: TRBJ2-3; abundance: -; CDR3aa: CASSLTGTDTQYF; CDR3nt: TGTGCCAGCAGCTTAACGGGGACAGATACGCAGTATTTT
d_gene: -; v_gene: TRBV9; j_gene: TRBJ1-6; abundance: few; CDR3aa: CASSVTGSGNSPLHF; CDR3nt: TGTGCCAGCAGCGTTACAGGGTCAGGTAATTCACCCCTCCACTTT